Listed below are T cell receptor beta chains from one sample, sequenced in a study of Ad26.COV2.S vaccination and SARS-CoV-2 variants. Produced via immunoSEQ multiplex PCR; TCRdb's table is partial and in-frame only. Found here are approximately 340,000 clones, approximately 90% of them singletons; the top ten hold roughly 3.9%. The source was peripheral blood, collected after recovery from COVID-19. These receptors all come from a human donor who had recovered from COVID-19. CDR3s include the opening cysteine and the closing phenylalanine or tryptophan. D genes are given only for firm matches. Rows may omit the clone size; those that give it use once, few, many or a size class.

>TRBJ2-3|TRBD2|-|TRBV28
CASSLGGLSTDTQYF
TGTGCCAGCAGTTTAGGGGGACTAAGCACAGATACGCAGTATTTT
>TRBJ1-6|-|-|TRBV6-5
CASSYSSRGNSPLHF
TGTGCCAGCAGTTACTCCTCCAGGGGTAATTCACCCCTCCACTTT
>TRBJ1-1|-|-|TRBV5-4
CASSLQGPTEAFF
TGTGCCAGCAGCTTGCAAGGGCCCACTGAAGCTTTCTTT
>TRBJ1-5|-|-|TRBV7-2
CASSLRGTPKLSNQPQHF
TGTGCCAGCAGCTTAAGAGGGACACCCAAGCTAAGCAATCAGCCCCAGCATTTT
>TRBJ2-7|-|-|TRBV7-2
CASSLVAGIYEQYF
TGTGCCAGCAGCTTAGTGGCAGGCATATACGAGCAGTACTTC
>TRBJ1-1|-|-|TRBV12-3/TRBV12-4
CASRGGQIVEAFF
TGTGCCAGCAGGGGGGGACAAATTGTTGAAGCTTTCTTT
>TRBJ2-7|-|-|TRBV21-1
CASSKYRELNGGEQYF
TGTGCCAGCAGCAAATACCGCGAGCTAAACGGCGGCGAGCAGTACTTC
>TRBJ2-1|TRBD2|-|TRBV19
CASKRASGGDNEQFF
TGTGCCAGTAAAAGGGCTAGCGGGGGGGACAATGAGCAGTTCTTC
>TRBJ2-7|-|-|TRBV6-5
CASSYSAFYEQYF
TGTGCCAGCAGTTACAGCGCCTTCTACGAGCAGTACTTC
>TRBJ1-6|-|-|TRBV11-2
CASSFRFPGDNSPLHF
TGTGCCAGCAGCTTTCGTTTTCCGGGGGATAATTCACCCCTCCACTTT
>TRBJ2-7|-|-|TRBV9
CASSVEQFETPPEQYF
TGTGCCAGCAGCGTAGAGCAATTTGAGACGCCCCCCGAGCAGTACTTC
>TRBJ1-2|TRBD1|-|TRBV7-9
CASSYRTGGERGYTF
TGTGCCAGCAGCTACAGGACAGGGGGCGAGAGAGGCTACACCTTC
>TRBJ1-3|-|-|TRBV5-1
CASSLAGVSSGNTIYF
TGCGCCAGCAGCTTGGCGGGGGTTAGCTCTGGAAACACCATATATTTT
>TRBJ1-5|-|-|TRBV6-1
CASSETPSGQPQHF
TGTGCCAGCAGTGAGACTCCTTCGGGACAGCCCCAGCATTTT
>TRBJ2-7|-|-|TRBV4-1
CASSQIPSYEQYF
TGCGCCAGCAGCCAAATCCCCTCCTACGAGCAGTACTTC
>TRBJ2-7|-|-|TRBV12-3/TRBV12-4
CASSFNSGYEQYF
TGTGCCAGCAGTTTTAACAGCGGGTACGAGCAGTACTTC
>TRBJ1-2|-|-|TRBV5-1
CASSLAGTDNYGYTF
TGCGCCAGCAGCTTGGCGGGAACAGATAACTATGGCTACACCTTC
>TRBJ2-7|TRBD2|-|TRBV2
CASRETSGAYEQYF
TGTGCCAGCAGGGAGACTAGCGGGGCTTACGAGCAGTACTTC
>TRBJ2-1|TRBD1|-|TRBV6-5
CATRDRVYNEQFF
TGTGCCACCAGGGACAGGGTCTACAATGAGCAGTTCTTC
>TRBJ2-7|-|-|TRBV6-5
CASSYSETVPYEQYF
TGTGCCAGCAGTTACTCGGAGACAGTACCCTACGAGCAGTACTTC
>TRBJ1-2|TRBD1|-|TRBV2
CASRDREGRLSGYTF
TGTGCCAGCAGGGACAGGGAGGGGCGGCTCTCTGGCTACACCTTC
>TRBJ2-5|TRBD1|-|TRBV6-5
CASSLDRARQETQYF
TGTGCCAGCAGCTTGGACAGGGCCCGACAAGAGACCCAGTACTTC
>TRBJ1-1|-|once|TRBV23-1
CASSPSWGFSKAFF
TGCGCCAGCAGTCCCTCCTGGGGATTCAGCAAAGCTTTCTTT
>TRBJ1-1|TRBD1|-|TRBV28
CASKSQGRGDTEAFF
TGTGCCAGCAAATCACAGGGGCGGGGTGACACTGAAGCTTTCTTT
>TRBJ1-3|-|-|TRBV5-4
CASSPGPAFSGNTIYF
TGTGCCAGCAGCCCTGGTCCGGCATTCTCTGGAAACACCATATATTTT
>TRBJ2-7|-|-|TRBV6-5
CASSRTVTYEQYF
TGTGCCAGCAGCAGAACAGTAACCTACGAGCAGTACTTC
>TRBJ2-2|-|-|TRBV19
CASSPQRENGELFF
TGTGCCAGTAGTCCTCAAAGGGAGAACGGGGAGCTGTTTTTT
>TRBJ2-5|TRBD2|-|TRBV4-3
CASSQEALLLAGGPETQYF
TGCGCCAGCAGCCAAGAGGCCCTCCTTTTGGCGGGGGGGCCGGAGACCCAGTACTTC
>TRBJ2-7|-|once|TRBV7-8
CASSITGTYEQYF
TGTGCCAGCAGCATAACAGGGACGTACGAGCAGTACTTC
>TRBJ2-3|-|-|TRBV7-9
CASSSRGGPSTDTQYF
TGTGCCAGCAGCTCACGAGGGGGGCCCAGCACAGATACGCAGTATTTT
>TRBJ2-3|TRBD2|-|TRBV5-1
CASSPRVAGRTDTQYF
TGCGCCAGCAGCCCCAGAGTAGCGGGTCGCACAGATACGCAGTATTTT
>TRBJ2-3|-|-|TRBV6-2/TRBV6-3
CASSSGGGTDTQYF
TGTGCCAGCAGTTCGGGTGGGGGCACAGATACGCAGTATTTT
>TRBJ1-1|-|-|TRBV9
CASSLGPWDQTGGEAFF
TGTGCCAGCAGCCTGGGGCCATGGGACCAAACTGGGGGTGAAGCTTTCTTT
>TRBJ1-1|-|-|TRBV5-1
CASSYPGLEAEAFF
TGCGCCAGCAGCTATCCAGGGTTAGAGGCTGAAGCTTTCTTT
>TRBJ2-1|TRBD1|-|TRBV12-3/TRBV12-4
CASSLGQVGEQFF
TGTGCCAGCAGCCTAGGACAGGTGGGTGAGCAGTTCTTC
>TRBJ2-2|-|-|TRBV6-4
CASSSGTNTGELFF
TGTGCCAGCAGTTCAGGGACCAACACCGGGGAGCTGTTTTTT
>TRBJ2-3|TRBD1|once|TRBV4-3
CASSQVTGQAYRTDTQYF
TGCGCCAGCAGCCAAGTTACGGGACAGGCGTATCGCACAGATACGCAGTATTTT
>TRBJ2-5|-|few|TRBV11-3
CASSLGDTLYQETQYF
TGTGCCAGCAGCTTGGGGGACACCTTGTACCAAGAGACCCAGTACTTC
>TRBJ1-1|-|-|TRBV29-1
CSVPGVGGTEAFF
TGCAGCGTTCCAGGGGTGGGGGGCACTGAAGCTTTCTTT
>TRBJ1-4|-|-|TRBV29-1
CSVEVGQREKLFF
TGCAGCGTTGAAGTGGGGCAGAGAGAAAAACTGTTTTTT
>TRBJ2-7|-|-|TRBV27
CASSLSNRAAYEQYF
TGTGCCAGCAGTTTATCTAACAGAGCGGCCTACGAGCAGTACTTC
>TRBJ1-5|-|-|TRBV10-3
CAISESSSNQPQHF
TGTGCCATCAGTGAGTCCTCCAGCAATCAGCCCCAGCATTTT
>TRBJ2-7|TRBD2|-|TRBV29-1
CSVGPGLAGGEEQYF
TGCAGCGTTGGCCCGGGACTAGCGGGGGGAGAGGAGCAGTACTTC
>TRBJ2-7|-|-|TRBV27
CASSFRGGWNGRSYEQYF
TGTGCCAGCAGTTTTAGGGGGGGGTGGAATGGCAGGTCCTACGAGCAGTACTTC
>TRBJ2-3|-|-|TRBV7-9
CASSTRAQGIIVGDTQYF
TGTGCCAGCAGCACTAGGGCACAGGGAATAATCGTTGGCGATACGCAGTATTTT
>TRBJ2-1|TRBD2|-|TRBV29-1
CSVTSGVDEQFF
TGCAGCGTGACTAGCGGGGTAGATGAGCAGTTCTTC
>TRBJ2-3|-|-|TRBV7-2
CASSRMITDTQYF
TGTGCCAGCAGCCGGATGATTACAGATACGCAGTATTTT